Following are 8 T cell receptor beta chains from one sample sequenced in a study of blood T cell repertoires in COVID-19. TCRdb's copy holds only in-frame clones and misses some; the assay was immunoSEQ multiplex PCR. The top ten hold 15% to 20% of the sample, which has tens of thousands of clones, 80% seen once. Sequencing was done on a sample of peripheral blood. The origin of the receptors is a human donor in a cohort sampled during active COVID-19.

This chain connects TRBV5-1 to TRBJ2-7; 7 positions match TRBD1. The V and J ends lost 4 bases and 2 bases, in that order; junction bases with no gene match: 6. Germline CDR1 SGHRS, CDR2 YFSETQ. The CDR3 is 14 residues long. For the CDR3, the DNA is TGCGCCAGCAGCATGGATCAGGGGGCCTACGAGCAGTACTTC. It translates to CASSMDQGAYEQYF.

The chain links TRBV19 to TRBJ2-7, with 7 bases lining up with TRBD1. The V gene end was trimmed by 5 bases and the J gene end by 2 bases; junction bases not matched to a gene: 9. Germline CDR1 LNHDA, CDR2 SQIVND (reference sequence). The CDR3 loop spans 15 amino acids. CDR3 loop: CASSFATGTTYEQYF. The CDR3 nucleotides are TGTGCCAGTAGTTTCGCGACAGGGACCACCTACGAGCAGTACTTC.

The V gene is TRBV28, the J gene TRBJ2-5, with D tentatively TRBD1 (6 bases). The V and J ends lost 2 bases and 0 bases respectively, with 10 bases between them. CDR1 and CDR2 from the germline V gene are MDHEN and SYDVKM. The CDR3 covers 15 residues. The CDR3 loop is CASSLPGDHQETQYF. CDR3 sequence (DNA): TGTGCCAGCAGTTTACCAGGGGACCACCAAGAGACCCAGTACTTC. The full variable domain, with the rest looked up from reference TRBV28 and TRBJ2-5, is DVKVTQSSRYLVKRTGEKVFLECVQDMDHENMFWYRQDPGLGLRLIYFSYDVKMKEKGDIPEGYSVSREKKERFSLILESASTNQTSMYLCASSLPGDHQETQYFGPGTRLLVL.

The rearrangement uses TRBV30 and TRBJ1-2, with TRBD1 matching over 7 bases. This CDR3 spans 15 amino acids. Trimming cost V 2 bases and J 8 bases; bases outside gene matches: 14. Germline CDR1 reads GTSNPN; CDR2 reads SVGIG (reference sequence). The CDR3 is CAWSSNRGLGGGYTF. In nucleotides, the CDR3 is TGTGCCTGGAGTTCGAACAGGGGTCTAGGAGGGGGCTACACCTTC.

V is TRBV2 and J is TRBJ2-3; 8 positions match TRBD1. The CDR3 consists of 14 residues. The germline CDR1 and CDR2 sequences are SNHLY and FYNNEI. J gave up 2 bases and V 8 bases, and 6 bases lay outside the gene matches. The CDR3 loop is CASGRQGTTDTQYF. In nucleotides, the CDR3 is TGTGCCAGCGGACGACAGGGGACCACAGATACGCAGTATTTT.

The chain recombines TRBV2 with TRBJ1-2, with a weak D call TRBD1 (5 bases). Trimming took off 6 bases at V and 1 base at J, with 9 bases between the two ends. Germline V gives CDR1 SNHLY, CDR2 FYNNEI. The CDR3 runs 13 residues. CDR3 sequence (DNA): TGTGCCAGCAGCCGCGACAGTAACTATGGCTACACCTTC. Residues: CASSRDSNYGYTF. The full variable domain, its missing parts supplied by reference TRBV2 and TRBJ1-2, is EPEVTQTPSHQVTQMGQEVILRCVPISNHLYFYWYRQILGQKVEFLVSFYNNEISEKSEIFDDQFSVERPDGSNFTLKIRSTKLEDSAMYFCASSRDSNYGYTFGSGTRLTVV.

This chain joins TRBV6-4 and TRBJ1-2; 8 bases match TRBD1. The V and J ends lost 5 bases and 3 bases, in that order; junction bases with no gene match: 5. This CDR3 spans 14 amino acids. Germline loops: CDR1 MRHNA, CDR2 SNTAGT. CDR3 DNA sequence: TGTGCCAGCAGTTACAGGGGGAACGACTATGGCTACACCTTC. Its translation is CASSYRGNDYGYTF.

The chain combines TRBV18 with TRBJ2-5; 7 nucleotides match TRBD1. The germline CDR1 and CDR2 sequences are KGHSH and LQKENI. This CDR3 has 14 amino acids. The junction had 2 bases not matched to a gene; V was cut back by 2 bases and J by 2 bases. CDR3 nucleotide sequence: TGTGCCAGCTCACCAGACAGGGCACAAGAGACCCAGTACTTC. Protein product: CASSPDRAQETQYF.